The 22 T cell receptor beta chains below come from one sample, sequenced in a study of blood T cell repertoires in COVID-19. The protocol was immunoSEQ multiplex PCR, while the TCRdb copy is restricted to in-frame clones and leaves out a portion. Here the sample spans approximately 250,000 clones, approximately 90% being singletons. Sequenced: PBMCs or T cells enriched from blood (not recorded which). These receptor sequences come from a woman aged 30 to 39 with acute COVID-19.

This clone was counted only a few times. CDR3 protein: CAWSVADRGFGMAIQPQHF. The CDR3 coding sequence is TGTGCCTGGAGTGTAGCGGACAGGGGCTTCGGGATGGCCATTCAGCCCCAGCATTTT. The V call is TRBV30, the J call TRBJ1-5; 9 bases are shared with TRBD1. The CDR3 covers 19 residues. CDR1 GTSNPN and CDR2 SVGIG come from the germline V gene (reference sequence). V dropped 0 bases and J dropped 6; count of bases not matched to a gene: 18.

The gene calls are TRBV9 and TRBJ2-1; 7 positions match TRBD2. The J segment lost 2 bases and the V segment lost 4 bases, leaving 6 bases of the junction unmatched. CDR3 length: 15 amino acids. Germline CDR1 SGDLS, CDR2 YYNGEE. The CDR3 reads CASSTWEGAYNEQFF. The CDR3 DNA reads TGTGCCAGCAGCACGTGGGAGGGCGCCTACAATGAGCAGTTCTTC.

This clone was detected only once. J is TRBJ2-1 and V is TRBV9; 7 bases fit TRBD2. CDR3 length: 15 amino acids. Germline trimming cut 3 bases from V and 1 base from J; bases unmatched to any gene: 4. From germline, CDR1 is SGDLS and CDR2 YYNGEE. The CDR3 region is CASSGLADSYNEQFF. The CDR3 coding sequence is TGTGCCAGCAGCGGGCTAGCGGATTCCTACAATGAGCAGTTCTTC.

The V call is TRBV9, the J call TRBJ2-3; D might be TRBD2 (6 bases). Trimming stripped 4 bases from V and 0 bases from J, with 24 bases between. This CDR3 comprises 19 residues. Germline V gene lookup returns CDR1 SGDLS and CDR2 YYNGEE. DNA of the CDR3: TGTGCCAGCAGCCTCCGGCGGGGTAGCGGTTCGTCTAGCACAGATACGCAGTATTTT. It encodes CASSLRRGSGSSSTDTQYF.

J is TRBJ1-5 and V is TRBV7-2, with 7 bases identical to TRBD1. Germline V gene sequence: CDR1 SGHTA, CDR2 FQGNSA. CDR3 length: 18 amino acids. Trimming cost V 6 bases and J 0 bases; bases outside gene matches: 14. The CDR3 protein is CASSRKTRDSNSNQPQHF. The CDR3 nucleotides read TGTGCCAGCAGTCGCAAGACCCGGGACAGCAATAGCAATCAGCCCCAGCATTTT.

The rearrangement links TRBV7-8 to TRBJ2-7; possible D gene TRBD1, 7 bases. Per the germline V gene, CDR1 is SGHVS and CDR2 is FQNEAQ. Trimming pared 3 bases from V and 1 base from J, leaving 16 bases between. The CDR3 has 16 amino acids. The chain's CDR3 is CASSLADQGGSYEQYF. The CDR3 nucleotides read TGTGCCAGCAGCTTGGCGGACCAGGGGGGATCCTACGAGCAGTACTTC.

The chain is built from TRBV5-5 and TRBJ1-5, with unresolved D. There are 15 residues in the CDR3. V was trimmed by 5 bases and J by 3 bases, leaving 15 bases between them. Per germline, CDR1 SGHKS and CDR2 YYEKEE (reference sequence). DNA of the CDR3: TGTGCCAGCAGTTCCAACTCTCAGGCCAATCAGCCCCAGCATTTT. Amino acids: CASSSNSQANQPQHF.

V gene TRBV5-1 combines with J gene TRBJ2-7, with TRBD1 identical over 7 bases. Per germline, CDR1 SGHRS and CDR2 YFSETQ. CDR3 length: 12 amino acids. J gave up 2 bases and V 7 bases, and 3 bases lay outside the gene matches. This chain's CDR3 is CASSDRAYEQYF. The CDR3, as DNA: TGCGCCAGCTCAGACAGGGCCTACGAGCAGTACTTC.

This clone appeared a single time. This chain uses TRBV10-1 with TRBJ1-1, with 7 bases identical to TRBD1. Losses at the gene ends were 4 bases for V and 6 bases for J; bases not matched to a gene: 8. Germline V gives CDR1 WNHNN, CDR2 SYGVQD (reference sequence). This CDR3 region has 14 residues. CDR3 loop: CASSGGGRGAEAFF. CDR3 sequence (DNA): TGCGCCAGCAGTGGAGGGGGCCGTGGGGCTGAAGCTTTCTTT.

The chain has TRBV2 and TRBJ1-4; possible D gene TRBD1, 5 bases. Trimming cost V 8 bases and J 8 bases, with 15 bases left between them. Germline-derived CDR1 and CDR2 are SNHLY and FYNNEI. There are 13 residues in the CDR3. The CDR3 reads CASLLDTTEKLFF. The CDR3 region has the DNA TGTGCCAGCCTTCTGGACACCACCGAAAAACTGTTTTTT.

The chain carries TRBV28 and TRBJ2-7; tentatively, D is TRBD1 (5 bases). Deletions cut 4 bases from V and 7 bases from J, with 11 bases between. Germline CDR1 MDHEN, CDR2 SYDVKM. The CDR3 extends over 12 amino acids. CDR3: CASSSDIGEQYF. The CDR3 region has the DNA TGTGCCAGCAGTTCGGACATCGGGGAGCAGTACTTC. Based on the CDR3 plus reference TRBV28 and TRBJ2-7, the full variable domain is DVKVTQSSRYLVKRTGEKVFLECVQDMDHENMFWYRQDPGLGLRLIYFSYDVKMKEKGDIPEGYSVSREKKERFSLILESASTNQTSMYLCASSSDIGEQYFGPGTRLTVT.

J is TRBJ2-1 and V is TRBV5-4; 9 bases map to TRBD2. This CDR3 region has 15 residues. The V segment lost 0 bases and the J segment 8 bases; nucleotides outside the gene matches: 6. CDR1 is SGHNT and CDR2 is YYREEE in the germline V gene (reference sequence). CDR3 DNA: TGTGCCAGCAGCTTGGGCGGGAGGGGTAATTATGAGCAGTTCTTC. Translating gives CASSLGGRGNYEQFF.

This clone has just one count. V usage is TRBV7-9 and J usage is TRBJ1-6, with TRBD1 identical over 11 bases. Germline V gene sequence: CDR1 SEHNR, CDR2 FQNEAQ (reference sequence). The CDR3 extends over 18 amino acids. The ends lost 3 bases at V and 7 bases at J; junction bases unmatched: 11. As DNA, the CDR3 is TGTGCCAGCAGCTTTTCACCGGGACAGGGGGGATGGAATTCACCCCTCCACTTT. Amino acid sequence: CASSFSPGQGGWNSPLHF.

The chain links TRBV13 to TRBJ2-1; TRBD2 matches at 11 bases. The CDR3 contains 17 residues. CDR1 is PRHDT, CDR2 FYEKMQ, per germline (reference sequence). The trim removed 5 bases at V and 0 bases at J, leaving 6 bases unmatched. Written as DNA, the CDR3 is TGTGCCAGCAGCCTGGGACTAGCGGTAGTCTCCTACAATGAGCAGTTCTTC. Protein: CASSLGLAVVSYNEQFF.

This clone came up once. The CDR3 DNA is TGTGCCAGCAGATTTGACAGGGCTAGCAATCAGCCCCAGCATTTT. Amino acid sequence: CASRFDRASNQPQHF. This chain uses TRBV2 with TRBJ1-5, with 7 nucleotides matching TRBD1. The germline V gene encodes CDR1 SNHLY and CDR2 FYNNEI. J gave up 0 bases and V 6 bases, and 5 bases lay outside the gene matches. CDR3 size: 15 residues.

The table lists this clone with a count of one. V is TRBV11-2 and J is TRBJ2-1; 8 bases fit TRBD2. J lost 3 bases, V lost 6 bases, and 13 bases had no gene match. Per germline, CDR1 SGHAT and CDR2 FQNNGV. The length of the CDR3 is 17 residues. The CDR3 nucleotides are TGTGCCAGCAGTATATTCGGGCGGGAGGTGGACTACAATGAGCAGTTCTTC. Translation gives CASSIFGREVDYNEQFF.

CDR3 sequence: CASSQAAGQVTDTQYF. As DNA, the CDR3 is TGTGCCAGCAGTCAGGCGGCGGGACAGGTCACAGATACGCAGTATTTT. The chain carries TRBV27 and TRBJ2-3; 8 nucleotides match TRBD1. Germline V gives CDR1 MNHEY, CDR2 SMNVEV (reference sequence). With 5 bases clipped from V and 2 bases from J, the junction kept 9 bases outside the gene matches. The CDR3 has 16 amino acids.

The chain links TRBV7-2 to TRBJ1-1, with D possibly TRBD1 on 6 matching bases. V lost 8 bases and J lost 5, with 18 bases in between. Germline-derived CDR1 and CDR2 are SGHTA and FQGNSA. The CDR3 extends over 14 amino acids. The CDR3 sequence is CASAVSGESTEAFF. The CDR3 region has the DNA TGTGCCAGCGCCGTTTCAGGGGAGTCTACTGAAGCTTTCTTT.

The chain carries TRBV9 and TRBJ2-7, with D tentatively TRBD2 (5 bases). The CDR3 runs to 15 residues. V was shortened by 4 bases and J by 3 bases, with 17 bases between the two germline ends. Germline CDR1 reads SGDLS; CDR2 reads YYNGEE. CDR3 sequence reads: CASSPRRGKDYEQYF. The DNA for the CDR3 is TGTGCCAGCAGCCCCCGTAGAGGGAAGGACTACGAGCAGTACTTC.

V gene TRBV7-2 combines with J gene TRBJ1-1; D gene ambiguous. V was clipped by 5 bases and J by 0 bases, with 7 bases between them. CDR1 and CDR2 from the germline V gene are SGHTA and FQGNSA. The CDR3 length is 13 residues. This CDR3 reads CASSTMMNTEAFF. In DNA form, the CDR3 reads TGTGCCAGCAGCACAATGATGAACACTGAAGCTTTCTTT. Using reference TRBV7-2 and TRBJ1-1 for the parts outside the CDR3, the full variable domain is GAGVSQSPSNKVTEKGKDVELRCDPISGHTALYWYRQSLGQGLEFLIYFQGNSAPDKSGLPSDRFSAERTGGSVSTLTIQRTQQEDSAVYLCASSTMMNTEAFFGQGTRLTVV.

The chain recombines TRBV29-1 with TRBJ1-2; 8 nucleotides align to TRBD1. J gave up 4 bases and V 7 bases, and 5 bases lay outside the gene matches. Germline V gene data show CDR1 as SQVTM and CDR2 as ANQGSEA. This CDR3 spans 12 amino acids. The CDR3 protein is CSDLTGGYGYTF. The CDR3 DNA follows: TGCAGCGACTTAACAGGGGGCTATGGCTACACCTTC.

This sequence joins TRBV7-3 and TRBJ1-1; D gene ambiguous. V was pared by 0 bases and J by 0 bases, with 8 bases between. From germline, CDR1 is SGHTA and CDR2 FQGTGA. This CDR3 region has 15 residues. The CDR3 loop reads CASSLTREMNTEAFF. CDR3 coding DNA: TGTGCCAGCAGCTTAACGAGAGAAATGAACACTGAAGCTTTCTTT.